This entry features one T cell receptor (beta chain) sequence. The sample belongs to a study of brain T cells in children with intractable seizures. This CDR3 spans 15 amino acids. The ends lost 0 bases at V and 2 bases at J; junction bases unmatched: 3. The germline V gene has CDR1 LNHNV and CDR2 YYDKDF (reference sequence). The table came from immunoSEQ multiplex PCR; TCRdb's copy has only in-frame clones and leaves some out. The sample holds 110,000 or so clones, roughly 94% seen once. The chain has TRBV15 and TRBJ2-7, with 8 bases lining up with TRBD2. The source is a boy under three years old with hemimegalencephaly and intractable seizures. Source: peripheral blood, taken at surgery. CDR3 in amino acids: CATSRDIGGAYEQYF. The CDR3 DNA reads as TGTGCCACCAGCAGAGATATCGGGGGGGCCTACGAGCAGTACTTC. The full variable domain, its missing parts supplied by reference TRBV15 and TRBJ2-7, is DAMVIQNPRYQVTQFGKPVTLSCSQTLNHNVMYWYQQKSSQAPKLLFHYYDKDFNNEADTPDNFQSRRPNTSFCFLDIRSPGLGDTAMYLCATSRDIGGAYEQYFGPGTRLTVT.